This TCR beta chain stems from a study of CD8 T cells in Susac syndrome. When the RNA was reverse transcribed, random hexamers were used with an input of roughly 0.45 to 1 ug. An immunoSEQ multiplex PCR amplified TCR beta CDR3 over 54 Vbeta and 13 Jbeta. A single record per CDR3 protein comes from TCRdb applying MiXCR to the immunoSEQ multiplex PCR reads. The data show about 140,000 distinct CDR3 sequences, with approximately 95% seen just once and roughly 0.2% held by the top ten. This CDR3 is built from 15 residues. The germline V gene encodes CDR1 SGDLS and CDR2 YYNGEE. V was clipped by 3 bases and J by 3 bases, with 15 bases between them.

This receptor was taken from a human donor with Susac syndrome. Material for sequencing was CD8+ T cells from PBMCs. The V gene is TRBV9, the J gene TRBJ1-2, with D possibly TRBD1 on 6 matching bases. The CDR3 spells CASSAARTDDYGYTF. The CDR3 DNA is TGTGCCAGCAGCGCCGCCCGGACAGACGACTATGGCTACACCTTC.